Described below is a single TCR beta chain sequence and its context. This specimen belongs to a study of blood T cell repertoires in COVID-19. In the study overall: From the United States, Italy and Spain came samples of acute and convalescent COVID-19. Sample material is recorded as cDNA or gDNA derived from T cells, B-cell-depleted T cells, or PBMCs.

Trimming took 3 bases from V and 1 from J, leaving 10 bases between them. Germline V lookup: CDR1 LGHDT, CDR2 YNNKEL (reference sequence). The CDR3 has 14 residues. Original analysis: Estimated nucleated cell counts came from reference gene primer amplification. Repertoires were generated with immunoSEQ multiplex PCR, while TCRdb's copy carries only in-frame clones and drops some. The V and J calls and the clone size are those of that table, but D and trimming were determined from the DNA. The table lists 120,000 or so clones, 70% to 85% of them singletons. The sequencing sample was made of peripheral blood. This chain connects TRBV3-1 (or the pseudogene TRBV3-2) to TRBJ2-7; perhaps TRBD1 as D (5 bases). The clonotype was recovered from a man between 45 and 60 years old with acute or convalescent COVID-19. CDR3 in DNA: TGTGCCAGCAGCCATCACGGACAATCCTACGAGCAGTACTTC. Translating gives CASSHHGQSYEQYF.